This T cell receptor beta chain was captured in a study of T cells after yellow fever vaccination. Study outcomes and limitations: At around 95% for CD4 and 75% to 90% for CD8, most primary-vaccination clones showed up again after the booster.

This clonotype has ten or more counts. What it recognizes is unknown. Conversion of TCR transcripts into cDNA relied on 5'RACE template switching, which added a universal primer site and UMIs. TCRdb independently ran MiXCR on the 5' RACE reads; one entry per CDR3 protein. The sample consists of roughly 68,000 distinct CDR3 sequences, less than 8.5% of them appearing once. This CDR3 has 16 residues. V dropped 7 bases and J dropped 1 base, with 16 bases sitting between them. The TCR was taken from a man between 18 and 35 years old who received the YFV17D yellow fever vaccine. The rearrangement links TRBV12-3 or TRBV12-4 to TRBJ2-2; D uncertain. The material sequenced was CD8+ T cells sorted from PBMCs, taken about 49 days after the first yellow fever vaccination. The CDR3 DNA reads TGTGCCAGCAATACCCAAGAATGGAGGAACACCGGGGAGCTGTTTTTT. Residues: CASNTQEWRNTGELFF.